Each of the 25 T cell receptor beta chains below was sequenced from the same sample in a study of identical twins. TCRdb re-called the 5' RACE reads through MiXCR, storing one row per CDR3 protein. The data hold approximately 700,000 distinct CDR3 sequences, with 6% to 6.5% observed a single time. Sequences were obtained from naive T cells sorted from blood. The receptors derive from a man aged 18-30 years in good health.

This clonotype appeared many times. V is TRBV29-1 and J is TRBJ1-5; the match to TRBD1 covers 8 bases. V was pared by 8 bases and J by 4 bases, with 4 bases of the junction left unmatched. There are 12 residues in the CDR3. CDR1 is SQVTM and CDR2 is ANQGSEA in the germline V gene. The CDR3 here is CSTRTGNQPQHF. CDR3 DNA: TGCAGCACCCGGACAGGGAATCAGCCCCAGCATTTT.

The chain is built from TRBV6-5 and TRBJ2-6, with D unclear. Trimming left V 4 bases short and J 0 bases short, with 13 bases between. Germline assignment: CDR1 MNHEY and CDR2 SVGAGI. The CDR3 runs to 17 residues. The CDR3 nucleotides read TGTGCCAGCAGTTTTGGGGTACCCATCTCTGGGGCCAACGTCCTGACTTTC. It is translated as CASSFGVPISGANVLTF.

This clonotype was picked up many times. This chain links TRBV5-1 with TRBJ1-4, with a possible D match to TRBD1 (5 bases). This CDR3 contains 14 residues. Germline CDR1 SGHRS, CDR2 YFSETQ. The ends were cut back, 4 bases at V and 6 bases at J, with 13 bases in the middle. The CDR3 DNA follows: TGCGCCAGCAGCCGGGGGGGTGGTGATGAAAAACTGTTTTTT. Its protein product is CASSRGGGDEKLFF.

This clonotype has just a few counts. The chain joins TRBV6-1 to TRBJ1-2; 7 bases fit TRBD1. Germline V gives CDR1 MNHNS, CDR2 SASEGT. The CDR3 is made up of 14 amino acids. The V segment lost 8 bases and the J segment 4 bases; nucleotides outside the gene matches: 10. Here the CDR3 DNA reads TGTGCCAGCCAACCCTCACAGGGGAGCTATGGCTACACCTTC. Translation gives CASQPSQGSYGYTF.

This clonotype occurred many times. The chain joins TRBV12-3 or TRBV12-4 to TRBJ2-1; D may be TRBD2 (5 bases). The CDR3 covers 14 residues. The V and J ends lost 7 bases and 2 bases respectively, with 12 bases between them. The DNA of the CDR3 is TGTGCCAGCATCGAGGACTTTACCTACAATGAGCAGTTCTTC. This codes for CASIEDFTYNEQFF.

This clonotype appeared a few times. The chain links TRBV29-1 to TRBJ2-7; D might be TRBD2 (6 bases). This CDR3 is 12 amino acids long. The germline CDR1 and CDR2 sequences are SQVTM and ANQGSEA. The V end lost 7 bases, the J end lost 6 bases, and 16 bases lay between the germline ends. CDR3 in DNA: TGCAGCGCCGGACACCCGGAGGGCGAGCAGTACGTC. Residues: CSAGHPEGEQYV.

This clonotype was detected many times. The chain couples TRBV20-1 to TRBJ2-1; D might be TRBD2 (5 bases). The CDR3 is made up of 15 amino acids. Trimming took off 3 bases at V and 0 bases at J, with 12 bases between the two ends. CDR1 and CDR2 (germline): DFQATT, SNEGSKA (reference sequence). The CDR3 loop reads CSARIPGYSYNEQFF. Written as DNA, the CDR3 is TGCAGTGCTAGGATTCCGGGATACTCCTACAATGAGCAGTTCTTC.

This clonotype showed up just a few times. V gene TRBV7-8 combines with J gene TRBJ1-4, with no clear D. V lost 5 bases and J lost 3, with 16 bases in between. The CDR3 sequence is 16 residues long. From germline, CDR1 is SGHVS and CDR2 FQNEAQ. The CDR3 spells CASSPGRTLANEKLFF. CDR3 sequence (DNA): TGTGCCAGCAGCCCAGGACGGACCCTAGCTAATGAAAAACTGTTTTTT.

The CDR3 DNA sequence: TGTCTAGCGGGAGGCATCTTCACAGATACGCAGTATTTT. Translated: CLAGGIFTDTQYF. The V call is TRBV27, the J call TRBJ2-3; 11 bases match TRBD2. Per the germline V gene, CDR1 is MNHEY and CDR2 is SMNVEV (reference sequence). CDR3 length: 13 residues.

At least ten counts were recorded for this clonotype. This chain uses TRBV24-1 with TRBJ2-1; unclear D gene. V was trimmed by 7 bases and J by 0 bases, leaving 12 bases between them. The CDR3 sequence is 15 residues long. Per germline, CDR1 KGHDR and CDR2 SFDVKD. For the CDR3, the DNA is TGTGCCACCAGCGCCCCACCTGGCTCCTACAATGAGCAGTTCTTC. Protein product: CATSAPPGSYNEQFF.

V gene TRBV12-3 or TRBV12-4 combines with J gene TRBJ2-7; D call uncertain. CDR3 length equals 13 residues. V lost 8 bases and J lost 0, with 11 bases in between. DNA of the CDR3: TGTGCCAGCCAAAAGGACCTCTCCTACGAGCAGTACTTC. Translating it yields CASQKDLSYEQYF.

Only a few counts were recorded for this clonotype. The DNA of the CDR3 is TGTGCCTGGAGTCTCGGGACTGAGCAGTTCTTC. Translation: CAWSLGTEQFF. V usage is TRBV30 and J usage is TRBJ2-1; D assignment may be TRBD1 or TRBD2 (5 bases each). This CDR3 has 11 amino acids. Trimming took 2 bases from V and 9 from J, leaving 8 bases between them. The germline V gene encodes CDR1 GTSNPN and CDR2 SVGIG (reference sequence). Full variable domain (remainder filled in from reference TRBV30 and TRBJ2-1): SQTIHQWPATLVQPVGSPLSLECTVEGTSNPNLYWYRQAAGRGLQLLFYSVGIGQISSEVPQNLSASRPQDRQFILSSKKLLLSDSGFYLCAWSLGTEQFFGPGTRLTVL.

This clonotype was recorded many times. V and J are TRBV24-1 and TRBJ2-5; tentative D call: TRBD1 (6 bases). Germline lookup yields CDR1 KGHDR and CDR2 SFDVKD. The CDR3 loop spans 17 amino acids. V was shortened by 0 bases and J by 8 bases, with 21 bases between the two germline ends. The CDR3 reads CATSDLLSRTAKRTQYF. For the CDR3, the DNA is TGTGCCACCAGTGATTTGCTCTCCCGGACAGCGAAGAGAACCCAGTACTTC.

A few counts support this clonotype. V and J are TRBV20-1 and TRBJ1-1, with D tentatively TRBD1 (5 bases). This CDR3 is built from 14 residues. Germline V gives CDR1 DFQATT, CDR2 SNEGSKA (reference sequence). The CDR3 region is CSFQWGRMNTEAFF. In DNA, the CDR3 is TGCAGCTTCCAGTGGGGACGGATGAACACTGAAGCTTTCTTT.

This clonotype was seen ten or more times. The chain uses TRBV5-1 and TRBJ1-4; D gene ambiguous. The CDR3 is 15 residues long. Germline loops: CDR1 SGHRS, CDR2 YFSETQ. V gave up 7 bases and J gave up 3 bases, with 16 bases separating them. The CDR3, as DNA: TGCGCCAGCCGTGCTTCAGGCAAGGCTAATGAAAAACTGTTTTTT. This translates into CASRASGKANEKLFF. The complete variable domain, with remaining parts taken from reference TRBV5-1 and TRBJ1-4, reads KAGVTQTPRYLIKTRGQQVTLSCSPISGHRSVSWYQQTPGQGLQFLFEYFSETQRNKGNFPGRFSGRQFSNSRSEMNVSTLELGDSALYLCASRASGKANEKLFFGSGTQLSVL.

This clonotype was counted at least ten times. This chain uses TRBV6-2 or TRBV6-3 with TRBJ2-3; D is unclear. V was pared by 5 bases and J by 2 bases, with 8 bases between. The CDR3 has 13 residues. Germline V CDR1 and CDR2: MNHEY, SVGEGT. This CDR3 is CASSIGYTDTQYF. The CDR3 nucleotides are TGTGCCAGCAGTATTGGATACACAGATACGCAGTATTTT.

This clonotype was detected ten times or more. This chain joins TRBV4-2 and TRBJ2-3, with 10 bases aligning to TRBD2. The CDR3 totals 16 residues. CDR1 is LGHNA, CDR2 YNFKEQ, per germline. V trimming: 4 bases; J trimming: 2 bases; junction bases outside the gene matches: 6. The CDR3 bases are TGTGCCAGCAGCCCCGGACTAGCGGAAGACACAGATACGCAGTATTTT. Amino acids: CASSPGLAEDTDTQYF.

This clonotype was counted at least ten times. The rearrangement links TRBV18 to TRBJ2-1; D gene ambiguous. With 1 base removed from V and 7 bases from J, the gap between germline ends came to 8 bases. The germline V gene encodes CDR1 KGHSH and CDR2 LQKENI. The CDR3 contains 13 residues. In DNA form, the CDR3 reads TGTGCCAGCTCACCACAGGGATTAAATGAGCAGTTCTTC. Translated, it gives CASSPQGLNEQFF.

On this clonotype itself: This may stem from a read error, because a much larger clone lies one nucleotide away. CDR3: CSASRKRVLGNEQYF. The CDR3 coding sequence is TGCAGTGCTAGTAGGAAGCGGGTCTTGGGAAATGAGCAGTACTTC. The chain uses TRBV20-1 and TRBJ2-1; tentatively, D is TRBD2 (6 bases). The J call may be wrong; the DNA end is better matched by TRBJ2-7. The CDR3 has 15 amino acids. From germline, CDR1 is DFQATT and CDR2 SNEGSKA (reference sequence).

This clonotype was observed a few times. The chain recombines TRBV7-9 with TRBJ2-1; 8 bases fit TRBD2. This CDR3 has 17 residues. Germline V gene sequence: CDR1 SEHNR, CDR2 FQNEAQ (reference sequence). After removal of 5 bases from V and 0 bases from J, the junction contained 9 bases not matched to a gene. CDR3: CASSPPGGRSSYNEQFF. CDR3 coding DNA: TGTGCCAGCAGCCCCCCGGGCGGGAGGAGCTCCTACAATGAGCAGTTCTTC.

This clonotype was seen at least ten times. This rearrangement joins TRBV27 to TRBJ1-6; TRBD1 might be the D (5 bases). Trimming cost V 7 bases and J 1 base, with 11 bases left between them. Germline values: CDR1 MNHEY, CDR2 SMNVEV (reference sequence). This CDR3 is built from 15 residues. CDR3 residues: CASKVEGSYNSPLHF. CDR3 DNA sequence: TGTGCCAGCAAAGTCGAGGGGTCCTATAATTCACCCCTCCACTTT.

This clonotype came up many times. This rearrangement joins TRBV12-3 or TRBV12-4 to TRBJ2-1; 7 bases align to TRBD2. Losses at the gene ends were 1 base for V and 10 bases for J; bases not matched to a gene: 10. CDR3 length equals 15 residues. The CDR3 protein is CASSLGVGWREEQFF. The CDR3, as DNA: TGTGCCAGCAGTTTAGGGGTGGGCTGGCGGGAGGAGCAGTTCTTC.

This chain links TRBV5-1 with TRBJ2-1, with 8 bases matching TRBD2. There are 16 residues in the CDR3. Germline V lookup: CDR1 SGHRS, CDR2 YFSETQ. V shed 3 bases and J 6 bases; nucleotides not matched to a gene: 11. In DNA, the CDR3 is TGCGCCAGCAGCTGGGGCGGGGGACTAGTTTTCAATGAGCAGTTCTTC. Translation gives CASSWGGGLVFNEQFF.

The CDR3 DNA reads as TGTGCCAGTTCGACCGGGCGAAGTGAAAAACTGTTTTTT. Its translation is CASSTGRSEKLFF. The rearrangement joins TRBV19 to TRBJ1-4; D not resolved. Germline CDR1 is LNHDA and CDR2 is SQIVND (reference sequence). V lost 8 bases, J lost 7 bases, and 14 bases lay in between. The CDR3 is made up of 13 amino acids.

This clonotype was seen more than once but under ten times. The J gene is TRBJ2-5, the V gene TRBV15, with TRBD1 matching 10 bases. V lost 0 bases to trimming and J lost 5 bases; unmatched junction nucleotides: 12. There are 18 residues in the CDR3. CDR1 is LNHNV and CDR2 is YYDKDF in the germline V gene (reference sequence). DNA for the CDR3: TGTGCCACCAGCAGAGACCTTGAGACAGGGGGCGGGGGGGAGACCCAGTACTTC. Translation gives CATSRDLETGGGGETQYF.